These 27 T cell receptor beta chains came from one sample sequenced in a study of cytomegalovirus exposure and HLA in healthy donors. Use of 60 Vbeta and 13 Jbeta primers characterized the PCR. Measured with immunoSEQ multiplex PCR; TCRdb has only the in-frame clones, and not every one. Of fewer than 55,000 clones in the sample, about 71% were seen once. The source material was PBMCs. Every receptor here comes from a woman in her forties or fifties in good health and CMV-seropositive.

This chain joins TRBV15 and TRBJ2-3, with 8 positions matching TRBD2. V dropped 1 base and J dropped 2; count of bases not matched to a gene: 2. The CDR3 loop spans 15 amino acids. Germline CDR1 reads LNHNV; CDR2 reads YYDKDF (reference sequence). CDR3 DNA: TGTGCCACCAGCAGAGCTAGCGGGTCCACAGATACGCAGTATTTT. Translating gives CATSRASGSTDTQYF.

This chain links TRBV28 with TRBJ2-7, with D possibly TRBD2 on 5 matching bases. Between the trimmed V and J ends, which lost 6 bases and 1 base, there was a span of 16 bases. Germline lookup yields CDR1 MDHEN and CDR2 SYDVKM. The CDR3 consists of 15 residues. This CDR3 reads CASRVPGFGSYEQYF. The CDR3, as DNA: TGTGCCAGCAGAGTCCCGGGGTTCGGGTCCTACGAGCAGTACTTC.

The V and J genes are TRBV18 and TRBJ2-1; 8 bases match TRBD1. The CDR3 is 14 residues long. CDR1 is KGHSH and CDR2 is LQKENI in the germline V gene. V gave up 3 bases and J gave up 8 bases; unmatched junction bases: 6. This chain's CDR3 is CASSPGQGGDEQFF. The CDR3 DNA follows: TGTGCCAGCTCACCCGGACAGGGTGGGGATGAGCAGTTCTTC.

The rearrangement links TRBV5-6 to TRBJ2-5; TRBD1 matches at 8 bases. V trimming: 2 bases; J trimming: 5 bases; junction bases outside the gene matches: 5. Looked up from germline, CDR1 is SGHDT and CDR2 is YYEEEE. The CDR3 contains 14 residues. The CDR3 bases are TGTGCCAGCAGCTTACAGGGGGTTCTTGAGACCCAGTACTTC. Translated, it gives CASSLQGVLETQYF.

V and J are TRBV29-1 and TRBJ2-7, with 7 bases identical to TRBD2. This CDR3 has 12 residues. V dropped 4 bases and J dropped 6; count of bases not matched to a gene: 6. Germline CDR1 is SQVTM and CDR2 is ANQGSEA. CDR3 nucleotide sequence: TGCAGCGTTGTGGGAGGGCCCGGCGAGCAGTACTTC. Its protein is CSVVGGPGEQYF.

This clone appeared a single time. The V and J genes are TRBV6-1 and TRBJ2-3; D perhaps matches TRBD2 (6 bases). This CDR3 is built from 15 residues. V was shortened by 1 base and J by 6 bases, with 14 bases between the two germline ends. The germline V gene encodes CDR1 MNHNS and CDR2 SASEGT. Here the CDR3 reads CASSEVFGGGDTQYF. CDR3 in DNA: TGTGCCAGCAGTGAAGTTTTCGGTGGGGGGGATACGCAGTATTTT.

This chain uses TRBV15 with TRBJ2-7; 7 bases fit TRBD1. Per the germline V gene, CDR1 is LNHNV and CDR2 is YYDKDF (reference sequence). There are 15 residues in the CDR3. V lost 1 base to trimming and J lost 0 bases; unmatched junction nucleotides: 3. The CDR3 region is CATSRVAGGSYEQYF. CDR3 bases: TGTGCCACCAGCAGAGTGGCAGGGGGCTCCTACGAGCAGTACTTC.

Here the CDR3 reads CASRGAGYRNNEQFF. Written as DNA, the CDR3 is TGTGCCAGCAGAGGTGCGGGCTATCGTAACAATGAGCAGTTCTTC. The genes are TRBV2 and TRBJ2-1; D is perhaps TRBD2 (5 bases). The V gene's germline CDR1 is SNHLY and CDR2 FYNNEI. The CDR3 is made up of 15 amino acids. V gave up 6 bases and J gave up 5 bases, with 17 bases separating them.

In this sample, this clone turned up a few times. The chain joins TRBV5-1 to TRBJ1-4; 7 nucleotides line up with TRBD1. This CDR3 is 16 amino acids long. With V trimmed by 4 bases and J by 3 bases, 9 bases remained unmatched. CDR1 is SGHRS and CDR2 is YFSETQ in the germline V gene. The CDR3 reads CASSPDPGGANEKLFF. The CDR3 DNA reads TGCGCCAGCAGCCCCGACCCAGGGGGTGCTAATGAAAAACTGTTTTTT.

This clone was found a few times. The J gene is TRBJ2-3, the V gene TRBV6-4; 9 nucleotides agree with TRBD2. Losses at the gene ends were 4 bases for V and 1 base for J; bases not matched to a gene: 3. Germline V gene data show CDR1 as MRHNA and CDR2 as SNTAGT. The CDR3 loop spans 15 amino acids. The CDR3 loop is CASSVQRGGTDTQYF. In nucleotides, the CDR3 is TGTGCCAGCAGTGTCCAGCGGGGGGGCACAGATACGCAGTATTTT.

This clone is a singleton in its sample. The rearrangement uses TRBV5-1 and TRBJ2-3; 10 bases map to TRBD1. The J segment lost 3 bases and the V segment lost 3 bases, leaving 4 bases of the junction unmatched. Germline V gives CDR1 SGHRS, CDR2 YFSETQ. This CDR3 spans 15 amino acids. The DNA for the CDR3 is TGCGCCAGCAGCTCGCGGGACAGGGGTACAGATACGCAGTATTTT. Its protein is CASSSRDRGTDTQYF.

There are a few counts of this clone. The V call is TRBV2, the J call TRBJ1-1, with D perhaps matching TRBD1 (5 bases). The CDR3 spans 13 residues. Germline V gene lookup returns CDR1 SNHLY and CDR2 FYNNEI. Deletions cut 10 bases from V and 4 bases from J, with 16 bases between. The CDR3 reads CATTRGLSTEAFF. The CDR3 DNA reads TGTGCCACCACAAGGGGACTTTCCACTGAAGCTTTCTTT.

This rearrangement joins TRBV11-3 to TRBJ2-5; perhaps TRBD1 as D (6 bases). The length of the CDR3 is 13 residues. Germline CDR1 SGHNT, CDR2 YENEEA. Trimming took 0 bases from V and 9 from J, leaving 11 bases between them. CDR3 region: CASSLDLDSPQYF. CDR3 bases: TGTGCCAGCAGCTTAGATCTGGACAGTCCCCAGTACTTC.

This clone has a single count. The V and J genes are TRBV6-5 and TRBJ2-2; the D gene is possibly TRBD1 (6 bases). This CDR3 region has 14 residues. CDR1 and CDR2 (germline): MNHEY, SVGAGI. V was cut by 5 bases and J by 6 bases, with 13 bases left in between. The CDR3 bases are TGTGCCAGCAGTGCCTCGGGACATCCCGGGGAGCTGTTTTTT. It codes for CASSASGHPGELFF.

This chain connects TRBV18 to TRBJ1-6; D is unclear. CDR3 length: 16 amino acids. V was pared by 6 bases and J by 4 bases, with 16 bases between. Germline V lookup: CDR1 KGHSH, CDR2 LQKENI. Written as DNA, the CDR3 is TGTGCCAGCTCTCAGACATCAGCCTCTTATAATTCACCCCTCCACTTT. The encoded protein is CASSQTSASYNSPLHF.

This chain uses TRBV6-1 with TRBJ2-7, with 7 bases that match TRBD1. CDR1 and CDR2 (germline): MNHNS, SASEGT. V was pared by 5 bases and J by 2 bases, with 3 bases of the junction left unmatched. The CDR3 contains 13 residues. CDR3 amino acids: CASSLDRAYEQYF. The CDR3 nucleotides read TGTGCCAGCAGTCTCGACAGGGCCTACGAGCAGTACTTC.

The chain recombines TRBV18 with TRBJ1-2; D is possibly TRBD1 (6 bases). Germline V lookup: CDR1 KGHSH, CDR2 LQKENI. The germline V and J ends were trimmed by 3 bases and 4 bases, with 18 bases remaining between them. This CDR3 comprises 16 residues. The CDR3 region has the DNA TGTGCCAGCTCACCCACTTGGGCGGGGGCAGGCTATGGCTACACCTTC. It encodes CASSPTWAGAGYGYTF.

CDR3: CASSDWAETQYF. DNA for the CDR3: TGTGCCAGCAGCGACTGGGCGGAGACCCAGTACTTC. This chain links TRBV9 with TRBJ2-5, with D unclear. CDR1 is SGDLS and CDR2 is YYNGEE in the germline V gene. The CDR3 has 12 amino acids. The V and J ends lost 3 bases and 5 bases respectively, with 8 bases between them.

The chain employs TRBV4-1 and TRBJ2-1; 7 nucleotides line up with TRBD2. CDR1 MGHRA and CDR2 YSYEKL come from the germline V gene. This CDR3 contains 13 residues. The V segment lost 5 bases and the J segment 7 bases; nucleotides outside the gene matches: 5. Here the CDR3 DNA reads TGCGCCAGCAGCACCCGGGGGGAGAATGAGCAGTTCTTC. This translates into CASSTRGENEQFF.

A few counts support this clone. This sequence joins TRBV7-3 and TRBJ2-2; 9 positions agree with TRBD2. Unmatched junction bases numbered 6, after V lost 5 bases and J lost 5 bases. The germline gives CDR1 SGHTA, CDR2 FQGTGA. The CDR3 runs to 15 residues. The CDR3 nucleotides are TGTGCCAGCAGCCAAGGGGGACTAGCAACCGGGGAGCTGTTTTTT. It translates to CASSQGGLATGELFF.

The J gene is TRBJ2-7, the V gene TRBV28, with a possible D match to TRBD1 (6 bases). This CDR3 contains 14 residues. The germline gives CDR1 MDHEN, CDR2 SYDVKM. The V and J ends lost 0 bases and 4 bases respectively, with 10 bases between them. As DNA, the CDR3 is TGTGCCAGCAGTTTATGGCCCGGACAGTACGAGCAGTACTTC. This sequence encodes CASSLWPGQYEQYF. Supplemented by reference TRBV28 and TRBJ2-7, the full variable domain reads DVKVTQSSRYLVKRTGEKVFLECVQDMDHENMFWYRQDPGLGLRLIYFSYDVKMKEKGDIPEGYSVSREKKERFSLILESASTNQTSMYLCASSLWPGQYEQYFGPGTRLTVT.

V is TRBV5-4 and J is TRBJ1-2; D perhaps matches TRBD1 (5 bases). The CDR3 totals 16 residues. The V end was cut by 0 bases, the J end by 4 bases, with 16 bases between. CDR1 is SGHNT, CDR2 YYREEE, per germline (reference sequence). The CDR3 here is CASSLGGQGRSYGYTF. The DNA of the CDR3 is TGTGCCAGCAGCTTGGGGGGCCAAGGTAGGAGCTATGGCTACACCTTC. The entire variable domain, with the rest obtained from reference TRBV5-4 and TRBJ1-2, is as follows: ETGVTQSPTHLIKTRGQQVTLRCSSQSGHNTVSWYQQALGQGPQFIFQYYREEENGRGNFPPRFSGLQFPNYSSELNVNALELDDSALYLCASSLGGQGRSYGYTFGSGTRLTVV.

V usage is TRBV29-1 and J usage is TRBJ1-2, with D perhaps TRBD1 (5 bases). V lost 3 bases and J 5 bases, leaving 16 bases between the germline ends. Germline assignment: CDR1 SQVTM and CDR2 ANQGSEA. There are 14 residues in the CDR3. The CDR3 spells CSVEGIQEPYGYTF. As DNA, the CDR3 is TGCAGCGTTGAGGGGATACAGGAGCCATATGGCTACACCTTC. Full variable domain (missing parts from reference TRBV29-1 and TRBJ1-2): SAVISQKPSRDICQRGTSLTIQCQVDSQVTMMFWYRQQPGQSLTLIATANQGSEATYESGFVIDKFPISRPNLTFSTLTVSNMSPEDSSIYLCSVEGIQEPYGYTFGSGTRLTVV.

The CDR3 reads CASSLEGGYGYTF. The CDR3 nucleotides read TGTGCCAGCAGCCTTGAGGGAGGCTATGGCTACACCTTC. This chain joins TRBV9 and TRBJ1-2; D is unresolved. V lost 4 bases and J lost 4, with 11 bases in between. The CDR3 contains 13 residues. CDR1 is SGDLS, CDR2 YYNGEE, per germline.

The CDR3 bases are TGTGCCAGCAGTGAGGACAGGGGTAATTCACCCCTCCACTTT. It translates to CASSEDRGNSPLHF. The J gene is TRBJ1-6, the V gene TRBV6-5, with TRBD1 matching 9 bases. Germline V lookup: CDR1 MNHEY, CDR2 SVGAGI. V was pared by 5 bases and J by 6 bases, with 2 bases of the junction left unmatched. This CDR3 has 14 amino acids.

V and J are TRBV9 and TRBJ2-7, with 14 bases lining up with TRBD2. CDR1 and CDR2 from the germline V gene are SGDLS and YYNGEE. This CDR3 region has 15 residues. V shed 4 bases, J shed 7 bases, and the junction held 7 bases outside the gene matches. The DNA for the CDR3 is TGTGCCAGCAGCCCGGAGGGACTAGCGGGAGTGGAGCAGTACTTC. Translated, it gives CASSPEGLAGVEQYF.

The chain recombines TRBV30 with TRBJ2-5; D ambiguous. Trimming pared 3 bases from V and 5 bases from J, leaving 10 bases between. CDR3 length: 12 residues. Germline CDR1 GTSNPN, CDR2 SVGIG (reference sequence). The CDR3 DNA reads as TGTGCCTGGAGCCCCGCACGGGAGACCCAGTACTTC. Amino acids: CAWSPARETQYF.